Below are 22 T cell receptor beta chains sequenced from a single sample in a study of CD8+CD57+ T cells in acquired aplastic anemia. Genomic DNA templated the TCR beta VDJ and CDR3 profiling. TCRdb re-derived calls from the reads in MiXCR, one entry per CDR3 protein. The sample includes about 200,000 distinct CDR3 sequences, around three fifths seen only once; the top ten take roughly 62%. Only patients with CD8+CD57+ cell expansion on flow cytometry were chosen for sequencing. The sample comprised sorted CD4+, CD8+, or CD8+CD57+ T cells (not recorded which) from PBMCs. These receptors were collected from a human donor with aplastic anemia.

DNA of the CDR3: TGTGCCATCAGTGACAGTAAATACGAGCAGTACTTC. As protein: CAISDSKYEQYF. The genes are TRBV10-3 and TRBJ2-7; D remains unclear. The length of the CDR3 is 12 residues. Trimming pared 3 bases from V and 4 bases from J, leaving 7 bases between. Germline V lookup: CDR1 ENHRY, CDR2 SYGVKD.

The CDR3 reads CSARAGQGNTIYF. Written as DNA, the CDR3 is TGCAGTGCTAGAGCAGGGCAAGGAAACACCATATATTTT. The chain couples TRBV20-1 to TRBJ1-3, with D perhaps matching TRBD1 (5 bases). The V end was cut by 1 base, the J end by 4 bases, with 8 bases between. Looked up from germline, CDR1 is DFQATT and CDR2 is SNEGSKA (reference sequence). CDR3 length: 13 residues.

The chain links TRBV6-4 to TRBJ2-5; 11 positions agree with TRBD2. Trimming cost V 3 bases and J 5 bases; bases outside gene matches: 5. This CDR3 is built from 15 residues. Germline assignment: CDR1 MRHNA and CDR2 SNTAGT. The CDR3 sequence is CASSELAGDFETQYF. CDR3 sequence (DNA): TGTGCCAGCAGTGAACTAGCGGGGGACTTTGAGACCCAGTACTTC.

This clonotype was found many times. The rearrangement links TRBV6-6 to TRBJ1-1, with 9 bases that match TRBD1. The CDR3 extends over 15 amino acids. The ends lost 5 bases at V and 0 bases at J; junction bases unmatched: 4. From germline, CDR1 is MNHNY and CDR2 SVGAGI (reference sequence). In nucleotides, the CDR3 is TGTGCCAGCAGTCCGACAGGGGGGATGAACACTGAAGCTTTCTTT. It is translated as CASSPTGGMNTEAFF.

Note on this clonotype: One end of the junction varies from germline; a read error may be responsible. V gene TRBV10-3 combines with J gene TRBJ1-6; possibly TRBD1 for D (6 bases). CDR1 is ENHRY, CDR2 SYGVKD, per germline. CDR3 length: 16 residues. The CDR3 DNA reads TGTGCCAGCAGTTTCCCCCGAGGGGGGGAAAATTCACCCCTCCACTTT. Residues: CASSFPRGGENSPLHF.

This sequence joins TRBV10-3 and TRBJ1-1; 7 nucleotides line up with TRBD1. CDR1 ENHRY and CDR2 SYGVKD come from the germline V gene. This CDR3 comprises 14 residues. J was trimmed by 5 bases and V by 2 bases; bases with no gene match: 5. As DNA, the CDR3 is TGTGCCATCAGTGAGACAGGGGTTCGGACTGAAGCTTTCTTT. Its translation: CAISETGVRTEAFF.

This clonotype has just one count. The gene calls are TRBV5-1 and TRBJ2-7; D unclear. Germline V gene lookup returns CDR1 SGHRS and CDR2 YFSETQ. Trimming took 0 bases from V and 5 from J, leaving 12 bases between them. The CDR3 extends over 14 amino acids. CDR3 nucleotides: TGCGCCAGCAGCTTGGGTGACACCCCCAACGAGCAGTACTTC. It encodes CASSLGDTPNEQYF.

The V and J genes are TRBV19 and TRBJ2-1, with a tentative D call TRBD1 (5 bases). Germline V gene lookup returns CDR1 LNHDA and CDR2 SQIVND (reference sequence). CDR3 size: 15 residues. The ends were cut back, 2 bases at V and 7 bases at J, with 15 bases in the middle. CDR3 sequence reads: CASSISPAKGNEQFF. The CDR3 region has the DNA TGTGCCAGTAGTATAAGCCCCGCCAAGGGGAATGAGCAGTTCTTC. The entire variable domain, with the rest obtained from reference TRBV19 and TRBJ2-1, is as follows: DGGITQSPKYLFRKEGQNVTLSCEQNLNHDAMYWYRQDPGQGLRLIYYSQIVNDFQKGDIAEGYSVSREKKESFPLTVTSAQKNPTAFYLCASSISPAKGNEQFFGPGTRLTVL.

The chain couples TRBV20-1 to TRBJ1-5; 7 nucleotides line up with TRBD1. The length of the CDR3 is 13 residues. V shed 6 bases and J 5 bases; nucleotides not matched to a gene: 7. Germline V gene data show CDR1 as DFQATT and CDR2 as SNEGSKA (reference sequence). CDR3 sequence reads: CSARGDGDQPQHF. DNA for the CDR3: TGCAGTGCCAGGGGGGACGGGGATCAGCCCCAGCATTTT.

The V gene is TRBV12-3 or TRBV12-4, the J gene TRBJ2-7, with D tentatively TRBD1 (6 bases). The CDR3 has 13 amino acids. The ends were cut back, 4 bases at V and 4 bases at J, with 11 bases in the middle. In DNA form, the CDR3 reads TGTGCCAGCAGTTCCGACAGGCCTTACGAGCAGTACTTC. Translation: CASSSDRPYEQYF.

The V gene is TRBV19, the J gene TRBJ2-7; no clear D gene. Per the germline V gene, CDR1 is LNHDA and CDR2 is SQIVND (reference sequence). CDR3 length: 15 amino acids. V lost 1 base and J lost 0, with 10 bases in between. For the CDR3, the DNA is TGTGCCAGTAGTATAGGGACCCTTCGCTCCTACGAGCAGTACTTC. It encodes CASSIGTLRSYEQYF. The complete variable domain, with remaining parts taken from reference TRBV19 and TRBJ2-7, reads DGGITQSPKYLFRKEGQNVTLSCEQNLNHDAMYWYRQDPGQGLRLIYYSQIVNDFQKGDIAEGYSVSREKKESFPLTVTSAQKNPTAFYLCASSIGTLRSYEQYFGPGTRLTVT.

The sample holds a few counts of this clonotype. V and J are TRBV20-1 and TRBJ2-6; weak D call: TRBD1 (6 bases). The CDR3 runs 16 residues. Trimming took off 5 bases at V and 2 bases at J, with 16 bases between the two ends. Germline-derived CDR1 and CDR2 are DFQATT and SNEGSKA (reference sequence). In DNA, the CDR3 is TGCAGTGCTCTCCGACAGGATCAGGCTGGGGCCAACGTCCTGACTTTC. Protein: CSALRQDQAGANVLTF.

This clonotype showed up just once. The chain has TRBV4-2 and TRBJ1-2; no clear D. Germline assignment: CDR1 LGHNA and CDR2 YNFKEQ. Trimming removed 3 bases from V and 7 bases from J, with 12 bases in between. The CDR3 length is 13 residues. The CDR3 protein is CASSHNEIGGYTF. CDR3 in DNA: TGTGCCAGCAGCCATAATGAGATAGGTGGCTACACCTTC.

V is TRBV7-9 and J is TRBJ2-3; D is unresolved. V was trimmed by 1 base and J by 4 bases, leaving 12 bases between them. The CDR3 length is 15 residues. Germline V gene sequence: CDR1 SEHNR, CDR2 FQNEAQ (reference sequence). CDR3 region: CASSLGSIGADTQYF. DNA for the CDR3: TGTGCCAGCAGCTTAGGGAGTATCGGCGCAGATACGCAGTATTTT. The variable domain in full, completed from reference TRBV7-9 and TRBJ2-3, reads DTGVSQNPRHKITKRGQNVTFRCDPISEHNRLYWYRQTLGQGPEFLTYFQNEAQLEKSRLLSDRFSAERPKGSFSTLEIQRTEQGDSAMYLCASSLGSIGADTQYFGPGTRLTVL.

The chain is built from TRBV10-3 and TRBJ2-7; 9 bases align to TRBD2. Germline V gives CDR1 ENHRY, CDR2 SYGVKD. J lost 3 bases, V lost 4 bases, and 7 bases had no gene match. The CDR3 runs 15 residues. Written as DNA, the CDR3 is TGTGCCATCAGTGGAGCTAGCGGGGCTAGCTACGAGCAGTACTTC. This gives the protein CAISGASGASYEQYF.

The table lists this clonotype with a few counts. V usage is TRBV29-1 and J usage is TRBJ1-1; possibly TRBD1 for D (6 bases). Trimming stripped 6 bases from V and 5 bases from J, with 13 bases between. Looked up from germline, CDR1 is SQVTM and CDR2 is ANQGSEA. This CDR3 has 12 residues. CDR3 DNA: TGCAGCGTAACCAGGCAGGGGACTGAAGCTTTCTTT. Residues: CSVTRQGTEAFF.

CDR3 DNA sequence: TGTGCCAGTACCGCCCCGGAAACGTTAGGCGAGCAGTACTTC. It is translated as CASTAPETLGEQYF. This sequence joins TRBV19 and TRBJ2-7; D gene ambiguous. CDR1 is LNHDA, CDR2 SQIVND, per germline (reference sequence). Trimming took off 7 bases at V and 6 bases at J, with 19 bases between the two ends. The length of the CDR3 is 14 residues.

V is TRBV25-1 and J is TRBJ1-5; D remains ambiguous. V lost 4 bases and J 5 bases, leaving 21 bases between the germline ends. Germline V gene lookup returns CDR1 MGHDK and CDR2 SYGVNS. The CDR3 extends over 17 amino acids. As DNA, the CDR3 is TGTGCCAGCAGTGGGACGAACAGCCACGGGTTGGATCAGCCCCAGCATTTT. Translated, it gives CASSGTNSHGLDQPQHF.

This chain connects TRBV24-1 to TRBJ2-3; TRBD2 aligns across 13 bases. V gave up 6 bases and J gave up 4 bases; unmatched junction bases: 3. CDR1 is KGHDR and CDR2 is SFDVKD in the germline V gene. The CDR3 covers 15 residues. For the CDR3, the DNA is TGTGCCACCAGTCGGACTAGCGGGGGTCCAGATACGCAGTATTTT. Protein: CATSRTSGGPDTQYF.

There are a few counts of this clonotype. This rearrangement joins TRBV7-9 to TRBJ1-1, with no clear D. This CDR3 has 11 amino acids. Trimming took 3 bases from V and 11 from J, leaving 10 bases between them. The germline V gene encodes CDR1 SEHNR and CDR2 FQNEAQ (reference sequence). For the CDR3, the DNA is TGTGCCAGCAGCTTTGAATTCTTGGCTTTCTTT. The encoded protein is CASSFEFLAFF.

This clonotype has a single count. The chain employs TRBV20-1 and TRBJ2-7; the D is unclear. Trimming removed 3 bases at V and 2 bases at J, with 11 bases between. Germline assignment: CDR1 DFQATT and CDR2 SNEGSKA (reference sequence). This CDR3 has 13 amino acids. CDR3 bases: TGCAGTGCTAGGAGATTGCTTCCCTACGAGCAGTACTTC. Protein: CSARRLLPYEQYF.

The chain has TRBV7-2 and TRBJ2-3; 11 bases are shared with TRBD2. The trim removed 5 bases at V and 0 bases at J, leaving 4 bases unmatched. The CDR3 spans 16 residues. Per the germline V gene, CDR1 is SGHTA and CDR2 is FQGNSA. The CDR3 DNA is TGTGCCAGCAGCATCATAGCGGGGGGGAGCACAGATACGCAGTATTTT. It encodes CASSIIAGGSTDTQYF.